These T cell receptor beta chains were read from a single sample in a study of identical twins. TCRdb re-called the 5' RACE reads through MiXCR, storing one row per CDR3 protein. In the table there are about 1.7 million distinct CDR3 sequences, about 30% of which are singletons. Sequenced sample: cord blood. The receptor set was obtained from a newborn girl in good health. CDR3s include the opening cysteine and the closing phenylalanine or tryptophan. The D gene is left open where the match is weak. For some rows the clone size is stated as once, few or many, or as a class when expanded; others skip it.

j_call: TRBJ2-3; v_call: TRBV6-5; d_call: TRBD1; clone_size: -; cdr3_aa: CASSYCGTGGFRITDTQYF; cdr3_nt: TGTGCCAGCAGTTATTGTGGGACAGGGGGCTTTCGCATCACAGATACGCAGTATTTT
j_call: TRBJ2-7; v_call: TRBV20-1; d_call: -; clone_size: -; cdr3_aa: CSARDVDGSYEQYF; cdr3_nt: TGCAGTGCTAGAGACGTGGACGGATCCTACGAGCAGTACTTC
j_call: TRBJ2-1; v_call: TRBV20-1; d_call: TRBD2; clone_size: many; cdr3_aa: CSARAGGYNEQFF; cdr3_nt: TGCAGTGCTAGAGCGGGGGGGTACAATGAGCAGTTCTTC
j_call: TRBJ2-1; v_call: TRBV4-2; d_call: TRBD2; clone_size: -; cdr3_aa: CASSQVRIAGGPNEQFF; cdr3_nt: TGTGCCAGCAGCCAAGTCCGAATAGCGGGGGGGCCGAATGAGCAGTTCTTC
j_call: TRBJ1-3; v_call: TRBV4-2; d_call: -; clone_size: -; cdr3_aa: CASSHRGVFSGNTIYF; cdr3_nt: TGTGCCAGCAGCCACAGGGGAGTTTTCTCTGGAAACACCATATATTTT
j_call: TRBJ1-2; v_call: TRBV28; d_call: TRBD1; clone_size: few; cdr3_aa: CASSLGQVLNYGYTF; cdr3_nt: TGTGCCAGCAGTTTGGGACAGGTGCTTAACTATGGCTACACCTTC
j_call: TRBJ2-3; v_call: TRBV7-8; d_call: TRBD2; clone_size: -; cdr3_aa: CASSSWTSPDTQYF; cdr3_nt: TGTGCCAGCAGCTCCTGGACTAGCCCGGATACGCAGTATTTT
j_call: TRBJ2-7; v_call: TRBV12-3/TRBV12-4; d_call: -; clone_size: -; cdr3_aa: CASSRRGRPYEQYF; cdr3_nt: TGTGCCAGCAGCCGCCGGGGTCGGCCCTACGAGCAGTACTTC
j_call: TRBJ1-2; v_call: TRBV28; d_call: -; clone_size: many; cdr3_aa: CASSATYGYTF; cdr3_nt: TGTGCCAGCAGTGCGACCTATGGCTACACCTTC
j_call: TRBJ2-7; v_call: TRBV7-2; d_call: -; clone_size: -; cdr3_aa: CASSLILEQYF; cdr3_nt: TGTGCCAGCAGCTTAATCCTCGAGCAGTACTTC
j_call: TRBJ1-2; v_call: TRBV11-2; d_call: -; clone_size: -; cdr3_aa: CASRKGRLGRNYGYTF; cdr3_nt: TGTGCCAGCAGGAAGGGTAGGCTCGGTCGTAACTATGGCTACACCTTC
j_call: TRBJ2-2; v_call: TRBV20-1; d_call: -; clone_size: -; cdr3_aa: CSAEDGGNTGELFF; cdr3_nt: TGCAGTGCTGAAGATGGTGGGAACACCGGGGAGCTGTTTTTT
j_call: TRBJ1-2; v_call: TRBV20-1; d_call: TRBD1; clone_size: -; cdr3_aa: CSAPKTGGLYGYTF; cdr3_nt: TGCAGTGCCCCTAAGACAGGGGGCCTCTATGGCTACACCTTC
j_call: TRBJ1-2; v_call: TRBV4-1; d_call: -; clone_size: few; cdr3_aa: CASSQRDSPGYTF; cdr3_nt: TGCGCCAGCAGCCAACGGGACTCTCCTGGCTACACCTTC
j_call: TRBJ2-5; v_call: TRBV6-5; d_call: -; clone_size: -; cdr3_aa: CASSPIGFAETRYF; cdr3_nt: TGTGCCAGCAGTCCCATTGGCTTTGCGGAGACCCGGTACTTC
j_call: TRBJ2-5; v_call: TRBV5-1; d_call: TRBD1; clone_size: few; cdr3_aa: CASSWGTGQRETQYF; cdr3_nt: TGCGCCAGCAGCTGGGGGACAGGGCAACGAGAGACCCAGTACTTC